The source of this TCR beta chain is a study of shared clonotypes between healthy human individuals. Study-wide background: CD4 naive and memory got three plates each, CD8 naive two, CD8 memory one.

This CDR3 spans 16 amino acids. The V gene's germline CDR1 is SGHNT and CDR2 YYREEE (reference sequence). J gave up 0 bases and V 4 bases, and 6 bases lay outside the gene matches. Data came from immunoSEQ multiplex PCR; TCRdb stores just in-frame clones and leaves some out. The sample gives millions of clones, 80% to 95% of which show up once; 0.39% is in the top ten. The rearrangement links TRBV5-4 to TRBJ2-3; 9 positions match TRBD2. The specimen sequenced was naive CD4+ T cells from PBMCs. Subset specified: CD45RA+ positively selected. The sequence was obtained from a man aged 18 to 29 in good health. Some clones in this sample may be carry-over from other donors' samples. CDR3 nucleotide sequence: TGTGCCAGCAGCCCAACTAGCGGGCTAAGCACAGATACGCAGTATTTT. Protein sequence: CASSPTSGLSTDTQYF. The full variable domain, in which reference TRBV5-4 and TRBJ2-3 provide the parts outside the CDR3, is ETGVTQSPTHLIKTRGQQVTLRCSSQSGHNTVSWYQQALGQGPQFIFQYYREEENGRGNFPPRFSGLQFPNYSSELNVNALELDDSALYLCASSPTSGLSTDTQYFGPGTRLTVL.